This TCR beta chain was captured in a study of beta chain features in type 1 diabetes. V lost 6 bases and J lost 2, with 13 bases in between. CDR3 length equals 14 residues. The germline V gene has CDR1 MNHEY and CDR2 SMNVEV (reference sequence). Reverse transcribing all isolated RNA meant expressed TCRB transcripts were sequenced. The method was immunoSEQ multiplex PCR; TCRdb's version includes in-frame clones alone and lacks a portion of them. The sample lists around 150,000 clones, around 8% occurring once. This clone occurred a few times. Sequencing was performed on central memory CD4+ T cells from blood. The rearrangement links TRBV27 to TRBJ1-1; the D gene is possibly TRBD1 (6 bases). This receptor was identified in a young man in good health. DNA of the CDR3: TGTGCCAGCAGAATCGGGACACATAACACTGAAGCTTTCTTT. It codes for CASRIGTHNTEAFF.